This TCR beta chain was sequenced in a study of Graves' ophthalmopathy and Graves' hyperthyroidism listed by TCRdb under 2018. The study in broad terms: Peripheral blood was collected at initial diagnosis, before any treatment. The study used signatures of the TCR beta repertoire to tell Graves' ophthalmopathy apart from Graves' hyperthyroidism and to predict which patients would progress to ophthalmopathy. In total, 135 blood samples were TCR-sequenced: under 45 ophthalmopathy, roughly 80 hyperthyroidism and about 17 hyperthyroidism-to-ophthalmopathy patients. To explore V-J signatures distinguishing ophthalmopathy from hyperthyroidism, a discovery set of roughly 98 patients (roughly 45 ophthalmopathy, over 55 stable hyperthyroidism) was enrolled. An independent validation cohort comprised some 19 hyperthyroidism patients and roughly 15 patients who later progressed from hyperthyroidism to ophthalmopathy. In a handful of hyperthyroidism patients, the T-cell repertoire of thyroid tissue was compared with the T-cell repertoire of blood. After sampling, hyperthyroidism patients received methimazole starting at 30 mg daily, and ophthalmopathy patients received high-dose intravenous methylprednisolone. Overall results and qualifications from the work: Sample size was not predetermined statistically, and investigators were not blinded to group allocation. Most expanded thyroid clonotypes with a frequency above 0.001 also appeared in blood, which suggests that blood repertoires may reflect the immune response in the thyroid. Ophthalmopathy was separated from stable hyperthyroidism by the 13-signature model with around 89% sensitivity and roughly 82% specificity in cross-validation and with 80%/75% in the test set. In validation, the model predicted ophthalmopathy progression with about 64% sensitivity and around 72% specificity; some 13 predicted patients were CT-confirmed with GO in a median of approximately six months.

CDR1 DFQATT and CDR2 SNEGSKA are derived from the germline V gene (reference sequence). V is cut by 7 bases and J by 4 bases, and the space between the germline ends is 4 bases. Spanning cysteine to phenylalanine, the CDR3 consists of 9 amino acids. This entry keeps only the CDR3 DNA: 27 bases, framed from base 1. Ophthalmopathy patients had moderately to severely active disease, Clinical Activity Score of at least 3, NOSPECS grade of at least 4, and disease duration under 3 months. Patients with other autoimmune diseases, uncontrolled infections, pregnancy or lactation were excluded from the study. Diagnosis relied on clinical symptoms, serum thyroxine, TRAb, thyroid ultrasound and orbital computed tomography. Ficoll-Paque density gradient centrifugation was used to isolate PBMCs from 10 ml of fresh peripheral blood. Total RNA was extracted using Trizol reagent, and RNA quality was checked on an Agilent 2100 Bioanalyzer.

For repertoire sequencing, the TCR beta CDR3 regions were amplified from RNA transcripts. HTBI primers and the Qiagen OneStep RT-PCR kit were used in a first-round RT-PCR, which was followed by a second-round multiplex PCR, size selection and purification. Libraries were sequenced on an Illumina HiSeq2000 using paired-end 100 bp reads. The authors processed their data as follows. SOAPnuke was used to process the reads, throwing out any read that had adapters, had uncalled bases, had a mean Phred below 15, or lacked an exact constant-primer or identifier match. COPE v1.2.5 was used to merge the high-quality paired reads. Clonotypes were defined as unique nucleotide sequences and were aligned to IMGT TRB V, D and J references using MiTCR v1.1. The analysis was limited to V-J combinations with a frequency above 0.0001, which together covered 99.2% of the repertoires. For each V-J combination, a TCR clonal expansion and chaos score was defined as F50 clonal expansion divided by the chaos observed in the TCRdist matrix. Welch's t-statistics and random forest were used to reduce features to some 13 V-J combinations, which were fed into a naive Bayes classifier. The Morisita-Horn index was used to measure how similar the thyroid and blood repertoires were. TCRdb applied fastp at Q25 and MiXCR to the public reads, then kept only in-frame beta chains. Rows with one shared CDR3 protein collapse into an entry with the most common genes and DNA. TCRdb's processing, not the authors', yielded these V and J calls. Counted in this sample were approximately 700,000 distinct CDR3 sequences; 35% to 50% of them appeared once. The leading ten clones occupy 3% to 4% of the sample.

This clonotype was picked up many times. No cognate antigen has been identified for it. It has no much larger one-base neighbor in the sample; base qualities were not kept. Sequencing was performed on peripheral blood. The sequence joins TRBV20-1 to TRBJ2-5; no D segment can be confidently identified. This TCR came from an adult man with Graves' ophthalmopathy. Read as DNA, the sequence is TGCAGTGGTCCAGAGACCCAGTACTTC. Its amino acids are CSGPETQYF.